This TCR beta chain was retrieved from a study of patients and donors after allogeneic stem cell transplantation (dated by TCRdb to 2020 to 2022). From the cysteine through the phenylalanine, the CDR3 covers 15 amino acids. The entry retains the CDR3 DNA only, 45 bases that are in frame from base 1. CDR1 and CDR2 (MGHDK, SYGVNS) derive from the germline V gene. V and J are trimmed by 4 bases and 9 bases, and the gene matches miss 10 bases of the junction. The library was prepared using RT-PCR. Data came from a NextSeq 550. TCRdb applied fastp at Q25 and MiXCR to the public reads, then kept only in-frame beta chains. Rows with one shared CDR3 protein collapse into an entry with the most common genes and DNA. The sample yields roughly 940,000 distinct CDR3 sequences; approximately 19% were counted once. The top ten clonotypes cover approximately 5.9% of the sample. This clonotype was observed a single time. The clone's antigen remains unknown. The sample holds no much larger clone one base away, and base qualities are not on file. One read gives only weak evidence.

The source material was blood, either unsorted or a sorted T cell fraction (not recorded which). The rearrangement joined TRBV25-1 to TRBJ2-2; a stretch of 8 junction bases matches TRBD1. The TCR originated in a human donor who was either an allogeneic HSCT recipient or a stem cell or donor lymphocyte infusion donor (not recorded which). It is not recorded whose cells these are; they may come from a transplant donor. The encoded CDR3 is CASSGSQGARRELFF. The nucleotides read TGTGCCAGCAGTGGTTCCCAGGGGGCCCGGCGGGAGCTGTTTTTT. The reference TRBV25-1 and TRBJ2-2 proteins fill in what lies around the CDR3, so the full variable domain reads EADIYQTPRYLVIGTGKKITLECSQTMGHDKMYWYQQDPGMELHLIHYSYGVNSTEKGDLSSESTVSRIRTEHFPLTLESARPSHTSQYLCASSGSQGARRELFFGEGSRLTVL.